These 8 T cell receptor beta chains share one sample of origin, sequenced in a study of beta chain features in type 1 diabetes. Of the isolated RNA, all was reverse transcribed, and so the sequenced material was expressed TCRB transcripts. Sequencing used immunoSEQ multiplex PCR; TCRdb keeps in-frame clones, though not all of them. The data contain roughly 310,000 clones, approximately 10% of them singletons. Sequencing was done on a sample of naive CD4+ T cells from blood. Receptors were obtained from a woman in her thirties in good health.

The chain links TRBV28 to TRBJ2-4; a possible D gene is TRBD1 (5 bases). The CDR3 length is 15 residues. The V and J ends lost 5 bases and 8 bases respectively, with 19 bases between them. CDR1 is MDHEN and CDR2 is SYDVKM in the germline V gene. CDR3 sequence reads: CASSPPTRAWDIQYF. In DNA, the CDR3 is TGTGCCAGCAGTCCGCCAACCAGGGCTTGGGACATTCAGTACTTC. The entire variable domain, with the rest obtained from reference TRBV28 and TRBJ2-4, is as follows: DVKVTQSSRYLVKRTGEKVFLECVQDMDHENMFWYRQDPGLGLRLIYFSYDVKMKEKGDIPEGYSVSREKKERFSLILESASTNQTSMYLCASSPPTRAWDIQYFGAGTRLSVL.

This chain connects TRBV5-6 to TRBJ1-2; D remains ambiguous. CDR3 length: 12 amino acids. V shed 2 bases and J shed 4 bases, with 6 bases lying between them. Germline-derived CDR1 and CDR2 are SGHDT and YYEEEE. The CDR3 nucleotides read TGTGCCAGCAGCTTACGCGGCTATGGCTACACCTTC. Translation gives CASSLRGYGYTF.

This clone has only a few counts. This chain links TRBV10-3 with TRBJ2-1; 7 bases align to TRBD1. The CDR3 sequence is 14 residues long. CDR1 ENHRY and CDR2 SYGVKD come from the germline V gene. Trimming cost V 7 bases and J 4 bases; bases outside gene matches: 7. As DNA, the CDR3 is TGTGCCATCAACCCCGGGACAGCATACAATGAGCAGTTCTTC. As protein: CAINPGTAYNEQFF.

The chain is built from TRBV6-5 and TRBJ2-3, with 8 bases aligning to TRBD1. The CDR3 covers 14 residues. In germline, CDR1 is MNHEY, CDR2 SVGAGI. V shed 2 bases, J shed 5 bases, and the junction held 3 bases outside the gene matches. The CDR3, as DNA: TGTGCCAGCAGTTACGGGGGGACAGGAGATACGCAGTATTTT. The encoded protein is CASSYGGTGDTQYF.

This clone came up a few times. The rearrangement joins TRBV7-3 to TRBJ2-1; 12 bases map to TRBD2. The ends lost 6 bases at V and 10 bases at J; junction bases unmatched: 4. CDR1 and CDR2 from the germline V gene are SGHTA and FQGTGA. CDR3 length: 13 residues. In DNA form, the CDR3 reads TGTGCCAGCAGGCAAACTAGCGGGGGGGAGCAGTTCTTC. Translating gives CASRQTSGGEQFF.

This clone was counted only a few times. This chain links TRBV18 with TRBJ2-6; D may be TRBD2 (5 bases). CDR1 KGHSH and CDR2 LQKENI come from the germline V gene. V gave up 3 bases and J gave up 0 bases, with 6 bases separating them. The CDR3 runs to 15 residues. Here the CDR3 reads CASSPEDSGANVLTF. The CDR3 DNA is TGTGCCAGCTCACCGGAGGACTCTGGGGCCAACGTCCTGACTTTC.

This clone was counted between two and nine times. The chain is built from TRBV4-2 and TRBJ1-5; D not certain. CDR1 is LGHNA and CDR2 is YNFKEQ in the germline V gene. The V end lost 0 bases, the J end lost 0 bases, and 9 bases lay between the germline ends. The CDR3 totals 16 residues. The CDR3 DNA sequence: TGTGCCAGCAGCCAAGAGGGAGGGAATAGCAATCAGCCCCAGCATTTT. Translated, it gives CASSQEGGNSNQPQHF.

The V gene is TRBV18, the J gene TRBJ1-1; TRBD1 matches 7 bases. V gave up 1 base and J gave up 0 bases; unmatched junction bases: 5. Germline V gene sequence: CDR1 KGHSH, CDR2 LQKENI. The CDR3 consists of 16 residues. Written as DNA, the CDR3 is TGTGCCAGCTCACCACGAGCAGGGGGAATGAACACTGAAGCTTTCTTT. It translates to CASSPRAGGMNTEAFF.